This TCR beta chain was sequenced in a study of a mutant IDH1 vaccine in newly diagnosed glioma. Looking at the study overall: Vaccines began 4-6 weeks after radiotherapy alone, or with temozolomide cycles.

TCRdb's copy holds only in-frame clones and misses some; the assay was immunoSEQ multiplex PCR. The repertoire holds about 65,000 clones, 80% to 90% seen once, with roughly 4% in the top ten. Time point meaning: week 23, last vaccination. Vaccination used 300 ug of mutant IDH1 20-mer peptide per dose, with topical imiquimod. On this clone itself: Antigen specificity is unknown.

Study-wide findings and caveats: Variations in leading peripheral T cell clonotypes appeared to have no connection with pseudoprogression.

Trimming shortened V by 7 bases and J by 3 bases, and 9 bases separated the two germline ends. There are 12 residues in the CDR3. Germline CDR1 reads SEHNR; CDR2 reads FQNEAQ (reference sequence). The sequenced sample was PBMCs, obtained from a glioma patient whose treatment included an IDH1 peptide vaccine. This chain uses TRBV7-9 with TRBJ1-1; D not certain. The clonotype originates from a man younger than 40 with glioma. The CDR3 protein is CASTPDDTEAFF. The CDR3 DNA follows: TGTGCCAGCACCCCGGATGACACTGAAGCTTTCTTT.